These T cell receptor beta chains were read from a single sample in a study of blood T cell repertoires in COVID-19. TCRdb's table, derived via immunoSEQ multiplex PCR, lists solely in-frame clones and lacks some. The table lists about 160,000 clones, more than 70% of them singletons. Sample: PBMCs or T cells enriched from blood (not recorded which). These receptors were obtained from a man in his forties who had recovered from COVID-19. Each CDR3 is given with its conserved first and last residue. A D gene is named only where the DNA matches it firmly. Clone size is not always given. Where it is, it says once, few, many or a class for expanded clones.

.	.	TRBV10-1	TRBJ2-1	CASSGATSYNEQFF	TGCGCCAGCAGTGGGGCTACCTCCTACAATGAGCAGTTCTTC
.	TRBD1	TRBV5-1	TRBJ1-2	CASSLNPRQGEGYTF	TGCGCCAGCAGCTTGAATCCCAGACAGGGGGAGGGCTACACCTTC
.	.	TRBV2	TRBJ2-2	CASKEGTFTGELFF	TGTGCCAGCAAGGAGGGTACATTCACCGGGGAGCTGTTTTTT
.	TRBD1	TRBV6-1	TRBJ1-1	CASSEVGGRGKPSAFF	TGTGCCAGCAGTGAAGTGGGGGGCAGGGGGAAACCCTCAGCTTTCTTT
.	TRBD1	TRBV11-2	TRBJ2-5	CASSLEGTGYQETQYF	TGTGCCAGCAGCTTAGAAGGGACAGGGTATCAAGAGACCCAGTACTTC
few	TRBD1	TRBV19	TRBJ1-3	CASSPIPGGGNTIYF	TGTGCCAGTAGCCCTATCCCAGGGGGCGGAAACACCATATATTTT
.	TRBD2	TRBV27	TRBJ2-3	CASSQPRTSGGDHTQYF	TGTGCCAGCAGTCAGCCCCGGACTAGCGGGGGGGATCATACGCAGTATTTT
.	TRBD2	TRBV3-1/TRBV3-2	TRBJ2-3	CASSLGGVGTDTQYF	TGTGCCAGCAGCCTCGGGGGGGTTGGAACAGATACGCAGTATTTT
.	.	TRBV3-1/TRBV3-2	TRBJ2-5	CASSQEPGNLQETQYF	TGTGCCAGCAGCCAAGAGCCAGGAAACCTCCAAGAGACCCAGTACTTC
.	.	TRBV9	TRBJ1-2	CASSPQIETGVHGYTF	TGTGCCAGCAGCCCCCAGATAGAGACAGGAGTTCATGGCTACACCTTC
.	TRBD2	TRBV29-1	TRBJ2-1	CSVTRGASGGNNEQFF	TGCAGCGTCACGCGGGGCGCTAGCGGGGGAAACAATGAGCAGTTCTTC
.	.	TRBV19	TRBJ1-6	CATRAGINSPLHF	TGTGCGACAAGAGCAGGTATTAATTCACCCCTCCACTTT
once	.	TRBV18	TRBJ2-7	CASSPPGSPYEQYF	TGTGCCAGCTCACCACCCGGTTCCCCCTACGAGCAGTACTTC
.	TRBD1	TRBV10-1	TRBJ2-1	CASSYAGTGINEQFF	TGCGCCAGCAGTTATGCCGGGACAGGGATAAATGAGCAGTTCTTC
few	.	TRBV10-2	TRBJ1-5	CASRSSANSNQPQHF	TGCGCCAGCAGATCTAGCGCGAATAGCAATCAGCCCCAGCATTTT
.	.	TRBV7-3	TRBJ2-3	CASSVDSDSTDTQYF	TGTGCCAGCAGCGTGGACTCGGATAGCACAGATACGCAGTATTTT
.	.	TRBV24-1	TRBJ1-2	CATSDRNRVDGYTF	TGTGCCACCAGTGACCGTAACAGGGTGGATGGCTACACCTTC
.	TRBD2	TRBV19	TRBJ2-1	CASSTGTSQFNEQFF	TGTGCCAGTAGCACCGGGACTAGCCAGTTCAATGAGCAGTTCTTC
.	.	TRBV6-5	TRBJ1-2	CASSYRAAVNYGYTF	TGTGCCAGCAGTTACCGCGCCGCGGTAAACTATGGCTACACCTTC
.	TRBD1	TRBV24-1	TRBJ1-1	CATSDPADRGGAFF	TGTGCCACCAGTGATCCAGCTGACAGGGGGGGTGCTTTCTTT
once	TRBD2	TRBV2	TRBJ2-5	CASSGLAVETQYF	TGTGCCAGCTCGGGACTAGCTGTGGAGACCCAGTACTTC
.	.	TRBV2	TRBJ1-5	CASSEQGLGNQPQHF	TGTGCCAGCAGTGAACAGGGGTTAGGCAATCAGCCCCAGCATTTT
.	.	TRBV29-1	TRBJ2-5	CSVGPGTARETQYF	.